This is a list of T cell receptor beta chains from one sample in a study of T cells in Graves' hyperthyroidism and ophthalmopathy. TCRdb re-analysed the multiplex PCR reads in MiXCR, keeping a single row per CDR3 protein. The data contain a few hundred thousand distinct CDR3 sequences, over 15% of them singletons. The sample comprised blood. Receptors originate from a woman aged 18-29 years with Graves' hyperthyroidism. CDR3s include the opening cysteine and the closing phenylalanine or tryptophan. The D gene is left open where the match is weak. Clone size is given for some rows only: seen once, a few or many times, or a class if the clone is expanded.

CDR3 protein	CDR3 DNA	D gene	CDR3 length	J gene	V gene	clone size
CASSLFGTGDDEQYF	TGTGCCAGCAGCTTGTTCGGGACAGGGGATGACGAGCAGTACTTC	TRBD1	15	TRBJ2-7	TRBV7-2	many
CASSVQGANSPLHF	TGTGCCAGCAGCGTACAGGGGGCGAATTCACCCCTCCACTTT	TRBD1	14	TRBJ1-6	TRBV11-2	few
CASSYSPRPKILTNTEAFF	TGTGCCAGCAGTTACTCACCGCGACCGAAAATTCTCACGAACACTGAAGCTTTCTTT	-	19	TRBJ1-1	TRBV6-2/TRBV6-3	many
CAVDGQGMNTEAFF	TGTGCCGTGGACGGACAGGGGATGAACACTGAAGCTTTCTTT	TRBD1	14	TRBJ1-1	TRBV30	many
CASRPAGVLGGYTF	TGTGCCAGCAGACCCGCTGGGGTTTTGGGCGGCTACACCTTC	-	14	TRBJ1-2	TRBV25-1	many
CASRLVWRTTFDGYTF	TGTGCCAGCAGGCTTGTGTGGCGGACGACTTTCGATGGCTACACCTTC	-	16	TRBJ1-2	TRBV2	many
CASWGTGFAGELFF	TGTGCCAGCTGGGGGACAGGGTTCGCCGGGGAGCTGTTTTTT	TRBD1	14	TRBJ2-2	TRBV6-5	many
CASSLRDGAYEQYF	TGTGCCAGCAGCCTCCGGGACGGAGCCTACGAGCAGTACTTC	-	14	TRBJ2-7	TRBV9	many
CATSDPSDRENTGELFF	TGTGCCACCAGTGATCCTTCTGACAGGGAGAACACCGGGGAGCTGTTTTTT	TRBD1	17	TRBJ2-2	TRBV24-1	many
CASSMQTGAGELFF	TGCGCCAGCAGCATGCAGACAGGGGCCGGGGAGCTGTTTTTT	TRBD1	14	TRBJ2-2	TRBV5-1	many
CAIGQGNGELFF	TGTGCCATCGGACAGGGGAACGGGGAGCTGTTTTTT	TRBD1	12	TRBJ2-2	TRBV6-1	few
CASSRTGQGYTEAFF	TGTGCCAGCAGTAGAACGGGACAGGGGTACACTGAAGCTTTCTTT	TRBD1	15	TRBJ1-1	TRBV7-9	-
CASSPPLANYGYTF	TGTGCCAGCAGCCCCCCCCTAGCTAACTATGGCTACACCTTC	-	14	TRBJ1-2	TRBV7-9	many
CASSYSGGSRGPNQPQHF	TGTGCCAGCAGTTACTCTGGGGGGTCCAGGGGCCCGAATCAGCCCCAGCATTTT	-	18	TRBJ1-5	TRBV6-2/TRBV6-3	-
CASSFTTTPNTEAFF	TGTGCCAGCAGTTTTACCACGACACCGAACACTGAAGCTTTCTTT	-	15	TRBJ1-1	TRBV28	-
CASLQNYEQYF	TGTGCCAGCTTACAGAACTACGAGCAGTACTTC	-	11	TRBJ2-7	TRBV2	many
CASSSGQWYEQYF	TGTGCCAGCAGCTCGGGACAGTGGTACGAGCAGTACTTC	TRBD1	13	TRBJ2-7	TRBV2	many
CPDRDREDTEAFF	TGTCCCGACCGGGACAGGGAGGACACTGAAGCTTTCTTT	TRBD1	13	TRBJ1-1	TRBV28	many
CASSSGRAETQYF	TGCGCCAGCAGCTCGGGGAGAGCTGAGACCCAGTACTTC	-	13	TRBJ2-5	TRBV5-1	-
CASSRQGTGLSYEQYF	TGTGCCAGCAGTCGCCAGGGGACTGGCCTCTCCTACGAGCAGTACTTC	-	16	TRBJ2-7	TRBV27	many
CASSLYSQNLYGYTF	TGTGCCAGCAGCTTATACTCCCAAAACCTCTATGGCTACACCTTC	-	15	TRBJ1-2	TRBV13	many
CASSGQGLLPLHF	TGTGCCAGCAGCGGACAGGGACTGTTACCCCTCCACTTT	TRBD1	13	TRBJ1-6	TRBV12-3/TRBV12-4	-
CASTPGASGYTF	TGTGCCAGCACCCCGGGGGCGAGCGGCTACACCTTC	-	12	TRBJ1-2	TRBV12-3/TRBV12-4	-
CASSSSGGARETQYF	TGTGCCAGCAGTTCAAGCGGGGGGGCCCGGGAGACCCAGTACTTC	TRBD2	15	TRBJ2-5	TRBV6-2/TRBV6-3	-
CASQFQLTEAFF	TGTGCCAGCCAATTCCAATTGACTGAAGCTTTCTTT	-	12	TRBJ1-1	TRBV2	many
CASSYNRATEASF	TGTGCCAGCAGTTATAACAGGGCCACTGAAGCTTCCTTT	-	13	TRBJ1-1	TRBV6-5	many
CAISESGGVGTEAFF	TGTGCCATCAGTGAGTCGGGCGGGGTAGGGACTGAAGCTTTCTTT	-	15	TRBJ1-1	TRBV10-3	many
CASSLSGGASETQYF	TGTGCCAGCAGCTTATCCGGGGGGGCCTCAGAGACCCAGTACTTC	TRBD2	15	TRBJ2-5	TRBV7-2	-
CASKKRTEENYGYTF	TGTGCCAGCAAAAAGAGGACAGAGGAGAACTATGGCTACACCTTC	-	15	TRBJ1-2	TRBV2	many
CASIGRNDQPQHF	TGTGCCAGCATTGGCAGGAATGATCAGCCCCAGCATTTT	-	13	TRBJ1-5	TRBV6-1	-
CASAWGPSSGNTIYF	TGTGCCAGCGCGTGGGGCCCAAGCTCTGGAAACACCATATATTTT	-	15	TRBJ1-3	TRBV11-2	many
CASMINTGTGELFF	TGTGCCAGCATGATCAACACCGGCACCGGGGAGCTGTTTTTT	-	14	TRBJ2-2	TRBV6-1	many
CASSPGWLAGGNSYEQYF	TGTGCCAGCAGCCCTGGGTGGCTAGCGGGGGGGAACTCCTACGAGCAGTACTTC	TRBD2	18	TRBJ2-7	TRBV28	many
CSVDVGPSYQETQYF	TGCAGCGTTGACGTAGGGCCATCGTACCAAGAGACCCAGTACTTC	-	15	TRBJ2-5	TRBV29-1	-
CASREDREITEAFF	TGTGCCAGCAGGGAAGACAGGGAGATCACTGAAGCTTTCTTT	TRBD1	14	TRBJ1-1	TRBV2	many
CSASLGGGANVLTF	TGCAGTGCTAGCTTGGGTGGGGGGGCCAACGTCCTGACTTTC	-	14	TRBJ2-6	TRBV20-1	-
CASSFGFPEAFF	TGTGCCAGCAGTTTTGGGTTCCCTGAAGCTTTCTTT	-	12	TRBJ1-1	TRBV12-3/TRBV12-4	many
CASSSNIQYSSGELFF	TGTGCCAGCAGTTCCAACATACAGTACAGTTCCGGGGAGCTGTTTTTT	-	16	TRBJ2-2	TRBV27	many
CASSYPQTGDQPQHF	TGTGCCAGCAGTTACCCGCAGACAGGGGATCAGCCCCAGCATTTT	TRBD1	15	TRBJ1-5	TRBV6-2/TRBV6-3	-
CASIGGDEQYF	TGTGCCAGCATAGGAGGGGACGAGCAGTACTTC	-	11	TRBJ2-7	TRBV18	many
CSARDTGRPYDGYTF	TGCAGTGCTAGAGATACCGGCCGGCCCTACGATGGCTACACCTTC	-	15	TRBJ1-2	TRBV20-1	-
CASSLEGGGGLGAETQYF	TGTGCCAGCAGCTTAGAGGGTGGAGGAGGTTTAGGTGCAGAGACCCAGTACTTC	-	18	TRBJ2-5	TRBV11-2	-
CSASRRENYGYTF	TGCAGTGCTAGTCGCAGGGAGAACTATGGCTACACCTTC	-	13	TRBJ1-2	TRBV20-1	many
CASSPRTGGEQYF	TGTGCCAGCTCACCTCGCACAGGGGGCGAGCAGTACTTC	TRBD1	13	TRBJ2-7	TRBV18	many
CAIRIDRAYEQYF	TGTGCCATCAGGATCGACAGGGCCTACGAGCAGTACTTC	TRBD1	13	TRBJ2-7	TRBV10-3	many
CASSLFWGANTEAFF	TGTGCCAGCAGCTTATTCTGGGGGGCGAACACTGAAGCTTTCTTT	-	15	TRBJ1-1	TRBV7-2	many
CSAMTGYEDYGYTF	TGCAGTGCTATGACAGGGTACGAGGACTATGGCTACACCTTC	TRBD1	14	TRBJ1-2	TRBV20-1	many
CAIKAGRMNTEAFF	TGTGCCATCAAGGCAGGGAGGATGAACACTGAAGCTTTCTTT	-	14	TRBJ1-1	TRBV10-3	many
CASSDPPALPYEQYF	TGCGCCAGCAGCGATCCTCCGGCCCTACCTTACGAGCAGTACTTC	-	15	TRBJ2-7	TRBV5-1	many
CASSSSNRPKYGYTF	TGTGCCAGCAGCTCCTCGAACAGGCCCAAGTATGGCTACACCTTC	-	15	TRBJ1-2	TRBV7-8	many
CASLLRSGNTIYF	TGTGCCAGCCTTTTGCGGTCTGGAAACACCATATATTTT	-	13	TRBJ1-3	TRBV12-3/TRBV12-4	many